This TCR beta chain was captured by sequencing in a study of beta chain features in type 1 diabetes. Remarks on this clone: What it binds is not known.

The CDR3 loop spans 15 amino acids. Germline-derived CDR1 and CDR2 are SGHRS and YFSETQ. V trimming: 0 bases; J trimming: 5 bases; junction bases outside the gene matches: 7. Cell sorting via CD45RO/CCR7/CD25/CD127/CD95/CD27 was performed to obtain CD4+ naive, central memory, regulatory and stem cell-like memory cells. Overall study findings and caveats: In all four CD4+ subsets, TCRB CDR3 length was significantly, moderately reduced in type 1 diabetes. Short templates might get an advantage during PCR, and this would be equal in patients and controls.

Sequencing targeted expressed TCRB transcripts, as all isolated RNA had been reverse transcribed. The method was immunoSEQ multiplex PCR; TCRdb's version includes in-frame clones alone and lacks a portion of them. The sample holds 350,000 to 400,000 clones, around 13% seen once. The rearrangement uses TRBV5-1 and TRBJ2-5; 7 bases agree with TRBD2. The origin of this receptor is a woman between 18 and 29 years old with type 1 diabetes. Material: naive CD4+ T cells from blood. The CDR3 DNA reads TGCGCCAGCAGCTTGGTCCTGGGAGCGGGGGAGACCCAGTACTTC. Its protein is CASSLVLGAGETQYF.